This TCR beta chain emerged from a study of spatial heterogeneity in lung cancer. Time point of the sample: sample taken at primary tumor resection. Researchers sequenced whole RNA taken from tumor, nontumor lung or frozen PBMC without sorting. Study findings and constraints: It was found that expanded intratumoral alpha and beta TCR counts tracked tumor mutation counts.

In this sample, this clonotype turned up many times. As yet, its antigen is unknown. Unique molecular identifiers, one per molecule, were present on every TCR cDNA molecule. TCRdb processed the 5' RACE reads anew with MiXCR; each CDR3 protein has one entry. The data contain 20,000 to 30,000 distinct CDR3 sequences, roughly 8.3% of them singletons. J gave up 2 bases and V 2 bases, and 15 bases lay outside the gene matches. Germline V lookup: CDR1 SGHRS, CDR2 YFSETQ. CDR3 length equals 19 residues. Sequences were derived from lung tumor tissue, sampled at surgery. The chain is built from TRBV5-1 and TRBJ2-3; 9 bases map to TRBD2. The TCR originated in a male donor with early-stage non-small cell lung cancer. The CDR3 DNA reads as TGCGCCAGCAGCTTCGGAATAGCGGGGGCCCTAACGATCACAGATACGCAGTATTTT. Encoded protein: CASSFGIAGALTITDTQYF.